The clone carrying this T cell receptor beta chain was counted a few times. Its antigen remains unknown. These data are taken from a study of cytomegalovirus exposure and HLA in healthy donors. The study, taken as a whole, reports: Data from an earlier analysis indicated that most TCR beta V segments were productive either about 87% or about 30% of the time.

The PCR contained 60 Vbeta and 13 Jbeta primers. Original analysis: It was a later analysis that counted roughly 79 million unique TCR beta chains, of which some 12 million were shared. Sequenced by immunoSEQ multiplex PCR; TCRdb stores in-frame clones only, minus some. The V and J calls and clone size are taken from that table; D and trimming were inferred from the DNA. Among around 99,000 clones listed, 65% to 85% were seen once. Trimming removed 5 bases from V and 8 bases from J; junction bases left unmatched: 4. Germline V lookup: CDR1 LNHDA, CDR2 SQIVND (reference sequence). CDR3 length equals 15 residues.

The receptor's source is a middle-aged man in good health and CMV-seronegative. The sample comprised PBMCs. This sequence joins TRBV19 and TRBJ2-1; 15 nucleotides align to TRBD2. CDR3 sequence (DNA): TGTGCCAGTAGTTCTTGGACTAGCGGGAGGGATGAGCAGTTCTTC. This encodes CASSSWTSGRDEQFF.